Below are 2 T cell receptor beta chains sequenced from a single sample in a study of Graves' ophthalmopathy and Graves' hyperthyroidism. Beta-chain TCR CDR3 regions were amplified from RNA transcripts. Second-round multiplex PCR came after a first-round RT-PCR that employed HTBI primers. TCRdb re-derived calls from the multiplex PCR reads in MiXCR, one entry per CDR3 protein. The table includes 20,000 to 25,000 distinct CDR3 sequences, about half detected once. What was sequenced was peripheral blood. The receptors were gathered from an adult woman with stable Graves' hyperthyroidism.

About this clonotype: Because the CDR3 is missing its conserved closing phenylalanine or tryptophan, this is likely a read error. The DNA is left out, because the CDR3 cannot be placed on it with certainty; the CDR3 is given as TCRdb lists it. The gene calls are TRBV7-2 and TRBJ1-1. The CDR3 has 9 amino acids, counting both end residues. CDR1 and CDR2 from the germline V gene are SGHTA and FQGNSA. This CDR3 reads CASSLVAFS.

In this sample, this clonotype turned up many times. The chain recombines TRBV12-3 or TRBV12-4 with TRBJ1-2; no definite D call. The V and J ends lost 4 bases and 1 base respectively, with 4 bases between them. The CDR3 is made up of 12 amino acids. The CDR3 DNA reads as TGTGCCAGCAGTTCCGATAACTATGGCTACACCTTC. Amino acid sequence: CASSSDNYGYTF.